This T cell receptor beta chain appears in the sequencing data of a study of blood T cells in healthy people across ages. Study-wide results and limits: Total diversity from one million sequenced T cells was likely underestimated.

Using a J-beta primer mix together with a sample-barcoded 5' primer, a second PCR was run for roughly 6 to 12 cycles. TCRdb passed the 5' RACE reads through MiXCR, listing each CDR3 protein once. The sample has 700,000 to 900,000 distinct CDR3 sequences; about 26% are singletons. Per sample, a minimum of 6 million PBMCs were isolated. The V gene's germline CDR1 is ENHRY and CDR2 SYGVKD. The ends were cut back, 0 bases at V and 4 bases at J, with 4 bases in the middle. The CDR3 totals 13 residues. Concerning this clonotype itself: Its specificity is unknown.

This same sample was also part of a study on T cells of mothers and their children.

This sequence was found in a boy younger than 18 in good health. The sample comprised blood. This chain connects TRBV10-3 to TRBJ2-1; D gene ambiguous. The CDR3 coding sequence is TGTGCCATCAGTGAGTCGGCATACAATGAGCAGTTCTTC. Its translation: CAISESAYNEQFF.